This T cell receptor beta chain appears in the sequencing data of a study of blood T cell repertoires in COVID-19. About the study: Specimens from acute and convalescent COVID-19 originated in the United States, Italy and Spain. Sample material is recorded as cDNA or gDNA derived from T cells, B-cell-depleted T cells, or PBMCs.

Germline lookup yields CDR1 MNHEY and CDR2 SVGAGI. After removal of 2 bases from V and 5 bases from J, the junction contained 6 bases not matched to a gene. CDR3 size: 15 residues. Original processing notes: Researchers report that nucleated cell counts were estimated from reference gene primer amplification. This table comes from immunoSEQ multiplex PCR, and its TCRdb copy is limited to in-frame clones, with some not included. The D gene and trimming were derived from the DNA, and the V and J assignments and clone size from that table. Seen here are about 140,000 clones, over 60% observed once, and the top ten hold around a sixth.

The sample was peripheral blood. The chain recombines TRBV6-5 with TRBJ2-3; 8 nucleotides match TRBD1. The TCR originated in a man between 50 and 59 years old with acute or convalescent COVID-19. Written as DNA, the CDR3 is TGTGCCAGCAGTTACCCAGCAGGGGGCATAGATACGCAGTATTTT. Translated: CASSYPAGGIDTQYF.